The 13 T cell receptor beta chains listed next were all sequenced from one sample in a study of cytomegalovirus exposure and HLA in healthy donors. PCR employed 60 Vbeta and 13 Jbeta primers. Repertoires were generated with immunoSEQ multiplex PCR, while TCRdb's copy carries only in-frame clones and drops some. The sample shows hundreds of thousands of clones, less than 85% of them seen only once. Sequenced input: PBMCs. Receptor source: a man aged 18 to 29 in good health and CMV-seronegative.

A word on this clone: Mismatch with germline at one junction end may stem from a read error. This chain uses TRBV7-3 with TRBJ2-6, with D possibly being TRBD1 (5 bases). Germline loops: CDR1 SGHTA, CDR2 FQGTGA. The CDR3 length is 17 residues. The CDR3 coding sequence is TGTGTCAGCACTCAGACAGTCACCTCCCCTGGGGCCAACGTCCTGACTTTC. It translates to CVSTQTVTSPGANVLTF.

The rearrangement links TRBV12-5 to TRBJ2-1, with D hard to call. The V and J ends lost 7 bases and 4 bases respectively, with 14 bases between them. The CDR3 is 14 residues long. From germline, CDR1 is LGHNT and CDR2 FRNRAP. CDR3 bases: TGTGCTAGTGTCCGAGGCGGTTCGTACAATGAGCAGTTCTTC. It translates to CASVRGGSYNEQFF.

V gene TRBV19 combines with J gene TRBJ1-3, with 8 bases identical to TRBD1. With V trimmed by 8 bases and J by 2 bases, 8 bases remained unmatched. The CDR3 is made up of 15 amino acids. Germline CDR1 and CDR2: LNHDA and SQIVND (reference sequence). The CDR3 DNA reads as TGTGCCAGTGGTGCGACAGGGGAGACTGGAAACACCATATATTTT. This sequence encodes CASGATGETGNTIYF. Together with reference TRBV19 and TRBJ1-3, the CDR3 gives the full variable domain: DGGITQSPKYLFRKEGQNVTLSCEQNLNHDAMYWYRQDPGQGLRLIYYSQIVNDFQKGDIAEGYSVSREKKESFPLTVTSAQKNPTAFYLCASGATGETGNTIYFGEGSWLTVV.

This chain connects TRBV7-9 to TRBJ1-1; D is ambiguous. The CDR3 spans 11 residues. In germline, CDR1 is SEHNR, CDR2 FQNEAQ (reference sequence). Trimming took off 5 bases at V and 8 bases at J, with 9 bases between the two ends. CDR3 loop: CASSQLSEAFF. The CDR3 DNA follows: TGTGCCAGCAGCCAACTGTCCGAAGCTTTCTTT.

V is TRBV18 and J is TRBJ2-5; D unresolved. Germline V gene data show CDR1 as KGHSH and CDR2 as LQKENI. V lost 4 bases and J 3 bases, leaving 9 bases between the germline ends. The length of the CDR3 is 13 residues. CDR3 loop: CASSRTPKETQYF. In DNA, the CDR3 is TGTGCCAGCTCACGAACCCCTAAAGAGACCCAGTACTTC.

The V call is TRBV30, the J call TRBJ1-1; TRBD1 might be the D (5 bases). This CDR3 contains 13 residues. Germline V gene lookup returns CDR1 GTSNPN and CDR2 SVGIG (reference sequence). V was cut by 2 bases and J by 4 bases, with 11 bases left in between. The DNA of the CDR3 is TGTGCCTGGAGTTATACCGGGGGCACTGAAGCTTTCTTT. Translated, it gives CAWSYTGGTEAFF.

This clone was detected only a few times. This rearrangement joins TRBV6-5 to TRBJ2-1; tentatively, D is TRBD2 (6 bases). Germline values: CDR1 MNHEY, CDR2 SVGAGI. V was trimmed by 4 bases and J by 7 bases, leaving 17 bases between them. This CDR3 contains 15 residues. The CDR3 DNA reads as TGTGCCAGCAGTTTGGCCCGGGACTGGGATAATGAGCAGTTCTTC. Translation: CASSLARDWDNEQFF.

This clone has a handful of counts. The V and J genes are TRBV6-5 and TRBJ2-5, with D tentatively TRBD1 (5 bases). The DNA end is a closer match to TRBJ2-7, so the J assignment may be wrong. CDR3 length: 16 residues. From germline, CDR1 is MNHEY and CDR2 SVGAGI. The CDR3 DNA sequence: TGTGCCAGCAGTTACTCGAGTTATGGGGCTTACTACGAGCAGTACTTC. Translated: CASSYSSYGAYYEQYF.

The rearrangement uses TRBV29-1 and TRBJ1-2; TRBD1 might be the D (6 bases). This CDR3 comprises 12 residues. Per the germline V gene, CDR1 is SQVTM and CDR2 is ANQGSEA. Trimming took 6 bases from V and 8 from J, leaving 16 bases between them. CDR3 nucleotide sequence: TGCAGCGTCGGAGGACAGAGGAACGGCTACACCTTC. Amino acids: CSVGGQRNGYTF.

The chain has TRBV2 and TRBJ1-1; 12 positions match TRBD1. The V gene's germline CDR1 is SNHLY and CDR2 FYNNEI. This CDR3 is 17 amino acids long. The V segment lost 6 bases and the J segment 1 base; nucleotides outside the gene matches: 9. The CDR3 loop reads CASSYRDRGLWNTEAFF. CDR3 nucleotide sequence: TGTGCCAGCAGCTACAGGGACAGGGGGCTCTGGAACACTGAAGCTTTCTTT.

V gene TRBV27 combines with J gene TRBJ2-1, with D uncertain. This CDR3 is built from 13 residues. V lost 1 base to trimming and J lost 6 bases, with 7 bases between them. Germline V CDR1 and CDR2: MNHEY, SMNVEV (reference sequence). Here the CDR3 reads CASSLYYTNEQFF. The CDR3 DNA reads TGTGCCAGCAGTTTATACTACACCAATGAGCAGTTCTTC.

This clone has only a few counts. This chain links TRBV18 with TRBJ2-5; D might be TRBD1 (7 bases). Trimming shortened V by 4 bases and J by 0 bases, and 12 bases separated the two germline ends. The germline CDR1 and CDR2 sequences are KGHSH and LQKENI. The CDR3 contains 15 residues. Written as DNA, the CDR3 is TGTGCCAGCTCACGGGGGGACAGTTACCAAGAGACCCAGTACTTC. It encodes CASSRGDSYQETQYF.

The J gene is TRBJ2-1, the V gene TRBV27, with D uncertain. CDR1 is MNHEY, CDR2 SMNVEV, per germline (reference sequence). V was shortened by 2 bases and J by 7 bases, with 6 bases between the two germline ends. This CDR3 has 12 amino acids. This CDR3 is CASSLGPNEQFF. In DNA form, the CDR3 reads TGTGCCAGCAGTTTAGGGCCGAATGAGCAGTTCTTC.